These 15 T cell receptor beta chains were all obtained from the same sample, sequenced in a study of control samples from healthy donors and cancer patients. Libraries were prepared by immunoSEQ multiplex PCR; TCRdb keeps only in-frame clonotypes and omits some of them. The sample yields 200,000 to 250,000 clones, about 94% seen once. Sequenced material: blood. The receptors were sampled from a man aged 50 to 59 in good health.

This chain joins TRBV5-1 and TRBJ2-1; the match to TRBD1 covers 7 bases. J was trimmed by 4 bases and V by 0 bases; bases with no gene match: 4. In germline, CDR1 is SGHRS, CDR2 YFSETQ. This CDR3 contains 15 residues. The CDR3 here is CASSLDRGLYNEQFF. The CDR3 bases are TGCGCCAGCAGCTTGGACAGGGGATTGTACAATGAGCAGTTCTTC.

The rearrangement links TRBV28 to TRBJ1-4; 10 bases agree with TRBD1. The V gene end was trimmed by 3 bases and the J gene end by 4 bases; junction bases not matched to a gene: 8. Per germline, CDR1 MDHEN and CDR2 SYDVKM. The CDR3 totals 17 residues. The CDR3 DNA is TGTGCCAGCAGTTTGCCCGACAGGGGGCAAAATAATGAAAAACTGTTTTTT. Translated, it gives CASSLPDRGQNNEKLFF.

V gene TRBV7-6 combines with J gene TRBJ1-1, with a weak D call TRBD1 (5 bases). Germline CDR1 and CDR2: SGHVS and FNYEAQ. This CDR3 spans 16 amino acids. Trimming left V 5 bases short and J 1 base short, with 17 bases between. DNA of the CDR3: TGTGCCAGCAGCACAGAATTGGGGGGGGAGAACACTGAAGCTTTCTTT. Translating gives CASSTELGGENTEAFF.

J is TRBJ2-5 and V is TRBV5-1; D gene unclear. CDR3 size: 14 residues. The V and J ends lost 4 bases and 0 bases respectively, with 10 bases between them. In germline, CDR1 is SGHRS, CDR2 YFSETQ. CDR3 region: CASSGSGNQETQYF. DNA for the CDR3: TGCGCCAGCAGCGGCTCGGGCAACCAAGAGACCCAGTACTTC.

The CDR3: CASRDSVSYEQYV. The CDR3 nucleotides read TGTGCCAGCCGGGACTCCGTCTCCTACGAGCAGTACGTC. V gene TRBV2 combines with J gene TRBJ2-7; D is perhaps TRBD2 (6 bases). The germline V gene encodes CDR1 SNHLY and CDR2 FYNNEI. The V gene lost 8 bases and the J gene lost 0 bases, with 11 bases spanning the gap. The CDR3 loop spans 13 amino acids.

A single count supports this clone. J is TRBJ2-1 and V is TRBV7-9; 12 bases fit TRBD1. The CDR3 covers 14 residues. Germline assignment: CDR1 SEHNR and CDR2 FQNEAQ (reference sequence). V lost 10 bases to trimming and J lost 4 bases; unmatched junction nucleotides: 5. CDR3 loop: CATGGQGAYNEQFF. The CDR3 DNA follows: TGTGCCACCGGGGGACAGGGGGCGTACAATGAGCAGTTCTTC. Together with reference TRBV7-9 and TRBJ2-1, the CDR3 gives the full variable domain: DTGVSQNPRHKITKRGQNVTFRCDPISEHNRLYWYRQTLGQGPEFLTYFQNEAQLEKSRLLSDRFSAERPKGSFSTLEIQRTEQGDSAMYLCATGGQGAYNEQFFGPGTRLTVL.

This chain links TRBV19 with TRBJ2-1; 13 nucleotides agree with TRBD2. The V gene's germline CDR1 is LNHDA and CDR2 SQIVND (reference sequence). This CDR3 contains 19 residues. Trimming cost V 6 bases and J 4 bases; bases outside gene matches: 15. The CDR3 bases are TGTGCCAGTAGAGATCTTGGACTAGCGGGGGCCTCTCCTTACAATGAGCAGTTCTTC. This encodes CASRDLGLAGASPYNEQFF.

The rearrangement joins TRBV21-1 to TRBJ1-2; TRBD1 was called by the table and not checked on the DNA. TRBV21-1 is annotated as a pseudogene. CDR3 length: 16 amino acids. CDR3 amino acids: CASSHYAVRGTYGYTF. DNA of the CDR3: TGTGCCAGCAGCCACTACGCGGTCAGGGGGACTTATGGGTACACCTTC.

The chain links TRBV6-6 to TRBJ2-7; 7 nucleotides align to TRBD1. V gave up 5 bases and J gave up 6 bases; unmatched junction bases: 4. Looked up from germline, CDR1 is MNHNY and CDR2 is SVGAGI (reference sequence). The CDR3 consists of 12 residues. The CDR3 region is CASSPQGREQYV. DNA of the CDR3: TGTGCCAGCAGTCCACAGGGGCGCGAGCAGTACGTC.

The rearrangement links TRBV28 to TRBJ2-7, with 8 bases matching TRBD1. The V segment lost 5 bases and the J segment 2 bases; nucleotides outside the gene matches: 8. The CDR3 is made up of 15 amino acids. Germline lookup yields CDR1 MDHEN and CDR2 SYDVKM. The CDR3 here is CASSQQGGPTYEQYF. The DNA of the CDR3 is TGTGCCAGCAGTCAACAGGGGGGACCTACCTACGAGCAGTACTTC.

This clone occurred once. The sample contains more than one DNA sequence encoding this CDR3. V is TRBV6-5 and J is TRBJ1-4; no definite D call. V was cut by 6 bases and J by 0 bases, with 5 bases left in between. Per the germline V gene, CDR1 is MNHEY and CDR2 is SVGAGI. This CDR3 has 13 amino acids. Here the CDR3 reads CASSRTTNEKLFF. The CDR3 nucleotides are TGTGCCAGCAGCCGGACAACTAATGAAAAACTGTTTTTT.

The V and J genes are TRBV5-1 and TRBJ2-1; a possible D gene is TRBD2 (5 bases). V dropped 0 bases and J dropped 2 bases, with 12 bases sitting between them. The CDR3 consists of 16 residues. Germline CDR1 and CDR2: SGHRS and YFSETQ. CDR3 in DNA: TGCGCCAGCAGCTTGGGTCCCAGCGGTCCCTACAATGAGCAGTTCTTC. Translation: CASSLGPSGPYNEQFF.

The V and J genes are TRBV10-3 and TRBJ1-5; possibly TRBD1 for D (5 bases). V was clipped by 4 bases and J by 0 bases, with 10 bases between them. Germline CDR1 reads ENHRY; CDR2 reads SYGVKD. The CDR3 totals 15 residues. The CDR3 DNA sequence: TGTGCCATCAGTGTTTCGGGGGGTAGCAATCAGCCCCAGCATTTT. Protein product: CAISVSGGSNQPQHF.

V is TRBV21-1 and J is TRBJ2-7; TRBD2 reflects the table's D call only, with no check against the DNA. TRBV21-1 is shown as a pseudogene. This CDR3 contains 15 residues. Here the CDR3 reads CASSPTRGAPYEQYV. CDR3 sequence (DNA): TGTGCCAGCAGCCCTACCCGCGGGGCCCCTTACGAGCAGTACGTC.

V and J are TRBV11-2 and TRBJ1-2, with D uncertain. The germline V gene has CDR1 SGHAT and CDR2 FQNNGV. Trimming took 0 bases from V and 8 from J, leaving 16 bases between them. The CDR3 contains 15 residues. This CDR3 reads CASSLDLEGWEGYTF. CDR3 nucleotides: TGTGCCAGCAGCTTAGATCTGGAGGGTTGGGAGGGCTACACCTTC.